These T cell receptor beta chains were read from a single sample in a study of blood T cell repertoires in COVID-19. Some clones are missing from TCRdb's copy, which holds only in-frame ones; the method was immunoSEQ multiplex PCR. The table shows 220,000 or so clones, with about 78% occurring only once. The sample comprised peripheral blood. Source of these receptors: a woman aged 65 to 85 with acute or convalescent COVID-19. The CDR3 runs from the conserved cysteine through the conserved F or W. D genes are given only for firm matches. Clone size, where shown, is once, few, many, or a class for clones that have expanded.

CDR3: CASSPGTGGVNTEAFF
DNA: TGTGCCAGCAGTCCCGGGACAGGGGGGGTGAACACTGAAGCTTTCTTT
J: TRBJ1-1
D: TRBD1
size: NA
V: TRBV6-6

CDR3: CATSRGLAGLGYEQYF
DNA: TGTGCCACCAGCAGAGGACTAGCGGGACTAGGGTACGAGCAGTACTTC
J: TRBJ2-7
D: TRBD2
size: NA
V: TRBV15

CDR3: CASSLRSYEQYF
DNA: TGTGCCAGCAGTTTAAGGAGTTACGAGCAGTACTTC
J: TRBJ2-7
D: NA
size: medium-sized
V: TRBV28

CDR3: CASRGPGGTEAFF
DNA: TGTGCCAGCAGGGGACCCGGGGGCACTGAAGCTTTCTTT
J: TRBJ1-1
D: NA
size: NA
V: TRBV6-5

CDR3: CATSTGLSEKLFF
DNA: TGTGCCACCAGCACGGGACTGTCGGAAAAACTGTTTTTT
J: TRBJ1-4
D: NA
size: NA
V: TRBV15

CDR3: CASSISGLAAAYNEQFF
DNA: TGCGCCAGCAGCATTTCGGGACTAGCGGCCGCCTACAATGAGCAGTTCTTC
J: TRBJ2-1
D: TRBD2
size: NA
V: TRBV4-1

CDR3: CASSARDRGNQPQHF
DNA: TGTGCCAGCAGCGCCCGGGACAGGGGCAATCAGCCCCAGCATTTT
J: TRBJ1-5
D: TRBD1
size: NA
V: TRBV7-2

CDR3: CAWSVRGRSHEQYF
DNA: TGTGCCTGGAGTGTACGCGGGAGGTCCCACGAGCAGTACTTC
J: TRBJ2-7
D: TRBD2
size: NA
V: TRBV30

CDR3: CASSSYTGFNQPQHF
DNA: TGTGCCAGCAGTTCATACACAGGGTTCAATCAGCCCCAGCATTTT
J: TRBJ1-5
D: NA
size: NA
V: TRBV28

CDR3: CASSPRWEGTEAFF
DNA: TGTGCCAGCAGCCCCAGGTGGGAGGGCACTGAAGCTTTCTTT
J: TRBJ1-1
D: NA
size: NA
V: TRBV5-4

CDR3: CASSLGWDRTYEQYF
DNA: TGTGCCAGCAGCTTGGGATGGGACAGGACCTACGAGCAGTACTTC
J: TRBJ2-7
D: TRBD1
size: NA
V: TRBV5-5

CDR3: CASRLMTGGIYGYTF
DNA: TGTGCCAGCAGATTAATGACAGGGGGGATCTATGGCTACACCTTC
J: TRBJ1-2
D: TRBD1
size: NA
V: TRBV28

CDR3: CSARPPGTGELFF
DNA: TGCAGCGCCCGGCCCCCGGGGACCGGGGAGCTGTTTTTT
J: TRBJ2-2
D: NA
size: NA
V: TRBV29-1

CDR3: CAWTGQGEAFF
DNA: TGTGCCTGGACGGGACAGGGAGAGGCTTTCTTT
J: TRBJ1-1
D: TRBD1
size: NA
V: TRBV30

CDR3: CASNKQGGTDTQYF
DNA: TGTGCCAGCAACAAACAGGGGGGCACAGATACGCAGTATTTT
J: TRBJ2-3
D: TRBD1
size: NA
V: TRBV6-5

CDR3: CASGCRLDPYEQYF
DNA: TGTGCTAGTGGTTGCCGACTAGATCCCTACGAGCAGTACTTC
J: TRBJ2-7
D: NA
size: NA
V: TRBV12-5

CDR3: CASSLVSDYNEQFF
DNA: TGTGCCAGCAGCTTAGTGTCAGACTACAATGAGCAGTTCTTC
J: TRBJ2-1
D: NA
size: NA
V: TRBV11-2

CDR3: CASSPSQGGNGYEQYF
DNA: TGTGCCAGCTCACCATCACAGGGAGGGAATGGCTACGAGCAGTACTTC
J: TRBJ2-7
D: NA
size: NA
V: TRBV18

CDR3: CASSFPQVGAYGYTF
DNA: TGTGCCAGCAGCTTTCCCCAGGTGGGGGCGTATGGCTACACCTTC
J: TRBJ1-2
D: NA
size: few
V: TRBV7-9

CDR3: CAISGGRENTEAFF
DNA: TGTGCCATCAGTGGTGGCAGGGAGAACACTGAAGCTTTCTTT
J: TRBJ1-1
D: NA
size: NA
V: TRBV10-3

CDR3: CASSPRDSPNQPQHF
DNA: TGTGCCAGCAGTCCTAGGGACAGCCCAAATCAGCCCCAGCATTTT
J: TRBJ1-5
D: TRBD1
size: NA
V: TRBV6-5

CDR3: CASSSNLKRGTQYF
DNA: TGTGCCAGTAGTAGTAACCTAAAGCGGGGGACCCAGTACTTC
J: TRBJ2-5
D: TRBD2
size: NA
V: TRBV19

CDR3: CSVDDRDYGYTF
DNA: TGCAGCGTTGACGACAGAGACTATGGCTACACCTTC
J: TRBJ1-2
D: NA
size: once
V: TRBV29-1

CDR3: CASRKAGANTGELFF
DNA: TGTGCCAGTAGAAAAGCGGGGGCGAACACCGGGGAGCTGTTTTTT
J: TRBJ2-2
D: TRBD2
size: many
V: TRBV19

CDR3: CASSIRQAGYGYTF
DNA: TGTGCCAGTAGTATTCGACAGGCAGGCTATGGCTACACCTTC
J: TRBJ1-2
D: NA
size: few
V: TRBV19

CDR3: CASSLGGVPGNTIYF
DNA: TGTGCCAGCAGCTTGGGTGGAGTGCCTGGAAACACCATATATTTT
J: TRBJ1-3
D: NA
size: NA
V: TRBV5-6

CDR3: CASSFAAGEYNEQFF
DNA: TGTGCCAGCAGCTTTGCGGCGGGGGAGTACAATGAGCAGTTCTTC
J: TRBJ2-1
D: TRBD2
size: NA
V: TRBV5-4

CDR3: CASRIQTSTDTQYF
DNA: TGTGCCAGCAGGATTCAAACTAGCACAGATACGCAGTATTTT
J: TRBJ2-3
D: NA
size: NA
V: TRBV6-5

CDR3: CASSLGRTDTQYF
DNA: TGTGCCAGCAGCTTAGGGCGCACAGATACGCAGTATTTT
J: TRBJ2-3
D: NA
size: NA
V: TRBV7-3

CDR3: CASSDLQFSYEQYF
DNA: TGTGCCAGCAGTGATTTACAGTTCTCCTACGAGCAGTACTTC
J: TRBJ2-7
D: NA
size: NA
V: TRBV2

CDR3: CASSQDQGYGGELFF
DNA: TGTGCCAGCAGCCAAGATCAGGGTTACGGCGGGGAGCTGTTTTTT
J: TRBJ2-2
D: NA
size: once
V: TRBV14

CDR3: CAMLDGGGSPLHF
DNA: TGTGCCATGTTAGACGGGGGAGGTTCACCCCTCCACTTT
J: TRBJ1-6
D: NA
size: NA
V: TRBV10-3

CDR3: CASRAGGANPNTGELFF
DNA: TGCGCCAGTAGAGCGGGCGGGGCAAACCCGAACACCGGGGAGCTGTTTTTT
J: TRBJ2-2
D: NA
size: NA
V: TRBV5-1

CDR3: CASSLAGQGNSPLHF
DNA: TGCGCCAGCAGCTTGGCCGGACAGGGTAATTCACCCCTCCACTTT
J: TRBJ1-6
D: TRBD1
size: NA
V: TRBV5-1

CDR3: CASSDGTTQETQYF
DNA: TGTGCCAGCAGTGACGGGACTACCCAAGAGACCCAGTACTTC
J: TRBJ2-5
D: TRBD2
size: NA
V: TRBV2

CDR3: CAWSASSGRWETQYF
DNA: TGTGCCTGGAGTGCGAGCAGCGGGAGGTGGGAGACCCAGTACTTC
J: TRBJ2-5
D: TRBD2
size: few
V: TRBV30

CDR3: CASSQVAGAYNEQFF
DNA: TGCGCCAGCAGCCAAGTAGCGGGAGCCTACAATGAGCAGTTCTTC
J: TRBJ2-1
D: TRBD2
size: NA
V: TRBV4-1

CDR3: CASSMGLIYEQYF
DNA: TGTGCCAGTAGTATGGGACTAATCTACGAGCAGTACTTC
J: TRBJ2-7
D: TRBD2
size: NA
V: TRBV19

CDR3: CASSLASLQVISGNTIYF
DNA: TGTGCCAGCAGCTTGGCCAGTTTACAGGTTATCTCTGGAAACACCATATATTTT
J: TRBJ1-3
D: NA
size: NA
V: TRBV5-5

CDR3: CASSPGLENTGELFF
DNA: TGTGCCAGCAGCCCGGGACTAGAGAACACCGGGGAGCTGTTTTTT
J: TRBJ2-2
D: TRBD2
size: NA
V: TRBV9

CDR3: CATSRPSGTGRGYTF
DNA: TGTGCCACCAGCAGACCCTCCGGGACAGGGCGCGGCTACACCTTC
J: TRBJ1-2
D: TRBD1
size: NA
V: TRBV15

CDR3: CAWSYYHYEQYF
DNA: TGTGCCTGGAGTTACTACCACTACGAGCAGTACTTC
J: TRBJ2-7
D: NA
size: few
V: TRBV30

CDR3: CAATGTANEKLFF
DNA: TGTGCCGCCACCGGGACAGCGAATGAAAAACTGTTTTTT
J: TRBJ1-4
D: TRBD1
size: NA
V: TRBV10-3

CDR3: CASSHEGTGRKLFF
DNA: TGTGCCAGCAGCCACGAGGGGACAGGGAGGAAACTGTTTTTT
J: TRBJ1-4
D: TRBD1
size: once
V: TRBV3-1/TRBV3-2

CDR3: CASSQEVSAEYGYTF
DNA: TGTGCCAGCAGCCAAGAGGTTTCGGCGGAGTACGGCTACACCTTC
J: TRBJ1-2
D: NA
size: NA
V: TRBV14

CDR3: CASSQDGGLAFNEQFF
DNA: TGCGCCAGCAGCCAAGATGGGGGACTAGCGTTCAATGAGCAGTTCTTC
J: TRBJ2-1
D: TRBD2
size: NA
V: TRBV4-1

CDR3: CASSEGGANSGNTIYF
DNA: TGCGCCAGCAGTGAGGGCGGGGCTAACTCTGGAAACACCATATATTTT
J: TRBJ1-3
D: NA
size: NA
V: TRBV10-2

CDR3: CACATLPEKRDQETQYF
DNA: TGTGCCTGCGCAACTCTCCCCGAGAAGAGAGACCAAGAGACCCAGTACTTC
J: TRBJ2-5
D: NA
size: NA
V: TRBV30

CDR3: CSVVMGAGQPQHF
DNA: TGCAGCGTTGTAATGGGGGCAGGTCAGCCCCAGCATTTT
J: TRBJ1-5
D: NA
size: few
V: TRBV29-1